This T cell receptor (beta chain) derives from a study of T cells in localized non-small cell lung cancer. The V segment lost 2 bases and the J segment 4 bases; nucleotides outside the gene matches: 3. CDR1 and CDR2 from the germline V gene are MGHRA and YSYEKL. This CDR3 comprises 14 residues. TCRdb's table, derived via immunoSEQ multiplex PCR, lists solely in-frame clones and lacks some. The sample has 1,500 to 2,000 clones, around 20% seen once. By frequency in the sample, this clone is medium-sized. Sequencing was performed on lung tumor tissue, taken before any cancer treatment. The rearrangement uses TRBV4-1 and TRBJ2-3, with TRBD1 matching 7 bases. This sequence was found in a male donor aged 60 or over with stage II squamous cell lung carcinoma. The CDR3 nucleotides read TGCGCCAGCAGCCAACTGACAGGGCCAGATACGCAGTATTTT. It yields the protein CASSQLTGPDTQYF.